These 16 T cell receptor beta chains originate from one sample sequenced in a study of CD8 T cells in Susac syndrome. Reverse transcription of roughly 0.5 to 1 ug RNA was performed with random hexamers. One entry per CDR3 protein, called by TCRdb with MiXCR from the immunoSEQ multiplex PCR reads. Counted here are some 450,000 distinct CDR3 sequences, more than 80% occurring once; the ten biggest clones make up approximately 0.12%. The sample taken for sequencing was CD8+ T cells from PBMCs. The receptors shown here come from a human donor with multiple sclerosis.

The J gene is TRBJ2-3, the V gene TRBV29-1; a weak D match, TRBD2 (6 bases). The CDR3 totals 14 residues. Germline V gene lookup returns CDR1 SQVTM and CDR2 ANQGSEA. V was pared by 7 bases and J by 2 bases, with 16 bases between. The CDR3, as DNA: TGCAGCGCCCTAGGGGACTTCTACACAGATACGCAGTATTTT. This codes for CSALGDFYTDTQYF.

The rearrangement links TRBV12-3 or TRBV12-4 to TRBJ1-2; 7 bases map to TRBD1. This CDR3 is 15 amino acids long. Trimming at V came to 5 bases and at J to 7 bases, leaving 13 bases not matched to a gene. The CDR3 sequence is CASSPPGQPPGGYTF. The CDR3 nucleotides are TGTGCCAGCAGTCCGCCGGGACAGCCCCCGGGTGGCTACACCTTC.

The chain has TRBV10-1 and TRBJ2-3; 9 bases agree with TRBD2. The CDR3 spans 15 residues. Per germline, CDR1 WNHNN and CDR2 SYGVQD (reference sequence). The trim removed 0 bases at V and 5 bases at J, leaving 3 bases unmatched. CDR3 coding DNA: TGCGCCAGCAGTGAGTCTGCGGGAGGGCGAGATACGCAGTATTTT. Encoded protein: CASSESAGGRDTQYF.

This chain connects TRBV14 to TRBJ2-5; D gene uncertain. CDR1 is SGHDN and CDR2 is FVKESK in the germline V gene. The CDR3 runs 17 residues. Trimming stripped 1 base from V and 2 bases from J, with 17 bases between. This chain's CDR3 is CASSQGSVGLPQETQYF. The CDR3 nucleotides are TGTGCCAGCAGCCAAGGGTCGGTTGGGCTACCACAAGAGACCCAGTACTTC.

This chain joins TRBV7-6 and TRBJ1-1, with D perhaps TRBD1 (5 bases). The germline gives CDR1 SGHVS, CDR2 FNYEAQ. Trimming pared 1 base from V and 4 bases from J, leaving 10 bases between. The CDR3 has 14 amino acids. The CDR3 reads CASSLEGGGTEAFF. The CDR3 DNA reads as TGTGCCAGCAGCTTAGAAGGCGGGGGCACTGAAGCTTTCTTT.

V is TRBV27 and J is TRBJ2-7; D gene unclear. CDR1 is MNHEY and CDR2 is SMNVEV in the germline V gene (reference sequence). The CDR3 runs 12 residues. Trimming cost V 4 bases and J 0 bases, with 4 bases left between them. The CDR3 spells CASSSHSYEQYF. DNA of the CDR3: TGTGCCAGCAGTTCCCACTCCTACGAGCAGTACTTC.

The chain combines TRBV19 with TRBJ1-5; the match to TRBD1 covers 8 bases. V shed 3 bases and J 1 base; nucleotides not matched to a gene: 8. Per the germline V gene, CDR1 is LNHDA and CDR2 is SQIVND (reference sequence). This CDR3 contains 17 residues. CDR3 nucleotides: TGTGCCAGTAGTATCCCTCCGGGACAGGCCAGCAATCAGCCCCAGCATTTT. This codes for CASSIPPGQASNQPQHF. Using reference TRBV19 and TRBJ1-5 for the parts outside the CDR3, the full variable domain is DGGITQSPKYLFRKEGQNVTLSCEQNLNHDAMYWYRQDPGQGLRLIYYSQIVNDFQKGDIAEGYSVSREKKESFPLTVTSAQKNPTAFYLCASSIPPGQASNQPQHFGDGTRLSIL.

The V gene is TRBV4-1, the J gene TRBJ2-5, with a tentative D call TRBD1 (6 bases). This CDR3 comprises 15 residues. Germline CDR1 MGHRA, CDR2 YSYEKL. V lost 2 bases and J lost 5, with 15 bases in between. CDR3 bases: TGCGCCAGCAGCCAACTTTCAGGGGCTCGGGAGACCCAGTACTTC. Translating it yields CASSQLSGARETQYF.

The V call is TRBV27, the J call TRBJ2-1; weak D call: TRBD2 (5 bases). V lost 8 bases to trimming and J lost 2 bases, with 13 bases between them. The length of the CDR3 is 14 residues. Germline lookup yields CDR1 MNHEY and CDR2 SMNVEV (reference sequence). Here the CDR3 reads CASRFGITYNEQFF. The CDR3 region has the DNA TGTGCCAGCCGGTTCGGGATTACCTACAATGAGCAGTTCTTC.

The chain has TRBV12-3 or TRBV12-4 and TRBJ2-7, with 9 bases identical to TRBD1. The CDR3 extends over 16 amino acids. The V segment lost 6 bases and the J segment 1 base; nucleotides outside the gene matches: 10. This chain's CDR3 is CASSYDGTGSSYEQYF. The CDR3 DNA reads TGTGCCAGCAGCTACGACGGGACAGGGTCTTCCTACGAGCAGTACTTC.

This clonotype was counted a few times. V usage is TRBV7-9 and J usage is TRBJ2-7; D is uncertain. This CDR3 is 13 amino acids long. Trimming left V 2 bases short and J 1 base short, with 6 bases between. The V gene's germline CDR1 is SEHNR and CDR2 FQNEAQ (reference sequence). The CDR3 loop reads CASSLTISYEQYF. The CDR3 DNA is TGTGCCAGCAGCTTAACGATATCCTACGAGCAGTACTTC.

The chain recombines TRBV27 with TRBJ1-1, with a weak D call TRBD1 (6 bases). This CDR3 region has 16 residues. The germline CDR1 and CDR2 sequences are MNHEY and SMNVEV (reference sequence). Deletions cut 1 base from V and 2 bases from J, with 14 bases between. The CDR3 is CASSLWLGAINTEAFF. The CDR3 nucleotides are TGTGCCAGCAGTTTATGGCTGGGGGCGATCAACACTGAAGCTTTCTTT.

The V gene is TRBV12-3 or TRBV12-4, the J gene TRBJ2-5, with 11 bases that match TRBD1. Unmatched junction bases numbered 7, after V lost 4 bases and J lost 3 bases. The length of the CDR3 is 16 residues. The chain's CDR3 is CASSSAGTGGKETQYF. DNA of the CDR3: TGTGCCAGCAGTTCCGCCGGGACAGGGGGGAAAGAGACCCAGTACTTC.

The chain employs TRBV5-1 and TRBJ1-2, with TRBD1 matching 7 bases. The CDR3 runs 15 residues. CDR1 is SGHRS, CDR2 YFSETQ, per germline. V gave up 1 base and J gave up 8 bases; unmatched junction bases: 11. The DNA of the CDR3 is TGCGCCAGCAGCTTGAGCCCGGAAGGGGGCCTCGGCTACACCTTC. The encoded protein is CASSLSPEGGLGYTF.

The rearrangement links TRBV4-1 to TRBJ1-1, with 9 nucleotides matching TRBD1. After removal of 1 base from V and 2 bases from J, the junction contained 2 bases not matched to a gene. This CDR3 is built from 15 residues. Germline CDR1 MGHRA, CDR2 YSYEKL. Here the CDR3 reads CASSQGTGANTEAFF. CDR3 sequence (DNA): TGCGCCAGCAGCCAAGGGACAGGGGCCAACACTGAAGCTTTCTTT.

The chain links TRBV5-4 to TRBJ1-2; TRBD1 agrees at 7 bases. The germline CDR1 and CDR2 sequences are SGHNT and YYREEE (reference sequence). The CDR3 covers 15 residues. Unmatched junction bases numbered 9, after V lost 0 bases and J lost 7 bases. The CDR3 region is CASSLVGDSVSGYTF. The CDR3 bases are TGTGCCAGCAGCTTGGTGGGGGACAGTGTCTCTGGCTACACCTTC.